This T cell receptor (beta chain) came from a study of T cells in Graves' hyperthyroidism and ophthalmopathy. TCR beta CDR3 regions were amplified from RNA. First-round RT-PCR with HTBI primers amplified the TCR CDR3 region. A single record per CDR3 protein comes from TCRdb applying MiXCR to the multiplex PCR reads. Among over 500,000 distinct CDR3 sequences listed, 40% to 55% were seen once. The CDR3 is 14 residues long. The trim removed 6 bases at V and 3 bases at J, leaving 8 bases unmatched. Germline-derived CDR1 and CDR2 are DFQATT and SNEGSKA (reference sequence). The chain is built from TRBV20-1 and TRBJ2-7, with 10 bases identical to TRBD1. The clonotype was recovered from an adult woman with Graves' disease, either hyperthyroidism or ophthalmopathy (not recorded which). The source material was peripheral blood or thyroid tissue (not recorded which). The CDR3 nucleotides read TGCAGTGCCGGTGGGGGACAGGGGATCTACGAGCAGTACTTC. Its protein product is CSAGGGQGIYEQYF.